This TCR beta chain originates from a study of blood T cells in healthy people across ages. General study points: PBMC samples, being unsorted, prevented any conclusive comparison of naive and antigen-experienced cells.

There are a few counts of this clonotype. Its antigen is unidentified. Combining a sample-barcoded 5' primer with a J-beta primer mix, a second PCR ran for roughly 7 to 11 cycles. In TCRdb, the 5' RACE reads were re-called with MiXCR into one record per CDR3 protein. This table holds roughly 1,000,000 distinct CDR3 sequences, almost 25% found once. This sample was also put to use in a study of T cells of mothers and their children. From that second work: Material was donated by three healthy Caucasian mothers and their six children.

The sequencing sample was made of blood. This TCR was sampled from a girl aged 2 to 10 in good health.

CDR3 protein: CASSEPGRGEETQYF. The CDR3 DNA sequence: TGTGCCAGCAGTGAACCTGGCAGGGGAGAGGAGACCCAGTACTTC. J is TRBJ2-5 and V is TRBV6-1; D perhaps matches TRBD1 (6 bases). Germline V gene sequence: CDR1 MNHNS, CDR2 SASEGT. The V gene lost 2 bases and the J gene lost 5 bases, with 15 bases spanning the gap. This CDR3 is built from 15 residues.